This TCR beta chain appears in the sequencing data of a study of neurological immune-mediated disorders. Many counts were recorded for this clonotype. Germline CDR1 is DFQATT and CDR2 is SNEGSKA (reference sequence). This CDR3 region has 14 residues. V lost 5 bases to trimming and J lost 7 bases; unmatched junction nucleotides: 2. TCRdb re-derived calls from the 5' RACE reads in MiXCR, one entry per CDR3 protein. The sample lists around 64,000 distinct CDR3 sequences, approximately 3.4% occurring once. Source material: PBMCs. The receptor was isolated from a woman in her forties or fifties with multiple sclerosis. The chain uses TRBV20-1 and TRBJ2-2; TRBD2 agrees at 15 bases. The CDR3 DNA follows: TGCAGTGCTGGACTAGCGGGAGGGGACGGGGAGCTGTTTTTT. It yields the protein CSAGLAGGDGELFF.